This T cell receptor beta chain was obtained from a study of cytomegalovirus exposure and HLA in healthy donors. About the study: For the approximately 430 genotyped donors, over 80% fell within the Caucasian-associated ancestry cluster.

This clone came up a few times. Its target is unknown. Study observations and caveats: It was about 150 TCR beta chains that were listed as cytomegalovirus-associated. TRBV6-2, TRBV6-3 and other indistinguishable V segments were excluded. Looking again later, the authors saw that most CMV-associated TCR beta chains seemed HLA-restricted.

The CDR3 spans 14 residues. Per the germline V gene, CDR1 is MNHEY and CDR2 is SVGAGI. J was trimmed by 4 bases and V by 11 bases; bases with no gene match: 7. PCR primers comprised 60 Vbeta and 13 Jbeta primers. Only in-frame clones appear in the TCRdb table, and some are missing; sequencing was by immunoSEQ multiplex PCR. The table lists 160,000 or so clones, roughly 84% of them singletons. This clonotype was sampled from a man aged 30 to 39 in good health and CMV-seronegative. Sequencing used PBMCs. The J gene is TRBJ2-2, the V gene TRBV6-5; 10 bases align to TRBD1. The CDR3 coding sequence is TGTGCCGTCTCCCGGACAGGGGGCACCGGGGAGCTGTTTTTT. This sequence encodes CAVSRTGGTGELFF.